The text below deals with one T cell receptor beta chain. Trimming took 11 bases from V and 5 from J, leaving 22 bases between them. The germline CDR1 and CDR2 sequences are SGHVS and FQNEAQ. The CDR3 has 14 amino acids. The source of the sample is a study of shared clonotypes between healthy human individuals. In the study overall: CD4 naive and CD4 memory each took three plates per donor, while CD8 naive took two and CD8 memory one.

Libraries were prepared by immunoSEQ multiplex PCR; TCRdb keeps only in-frame clonotypes and omits some of them. Of around 2.1 million clones in the sample, approximately 94% were seen once. Positively selected for CCR7, the CD45RO-negative cells used as naive CD8 cells excluded terminally differentiated effector memory CD45RA+ cells. The chain employs TRBV7-8 and TRBJ2-7; a weak D match, TRBD2 (5 bases). This clonotype was obtained from a man in his late teens or twenties in good health. Some clones in this sample may be carry-over from other donors' samples. The source material was naive CD8+ T cells from PBMCs. The CDR3 nucleotides read TGTGCCGTCAGAAGGTGGGAGCCCCCCGACGAGCAGTACTTC. This codes for CAVRRWEPPDEQYF. The whole variable domain, filled in from reference TRBV7-8 and TRBJ2-7, reads GAGVSQSPRYKVAKRGQDVALRCDPISGHVSLFWYQQALGQGPEFLTYFQNEAQLDKSGLPSDRFFAERPEGSVSTLKIQRTQQEDSAVYLCAVRRWEPPDEQYFGPGTRLTVT.